Following are 8 T cell receptor beta chains from one sample sequenced in a study of early T cells in non-severe SARS-CoV-2 infection. MiXCR was run by TCRdb on the 5' RACE reads, yielding one entry per CDR3 protein. The sample yields around 66,000 distinct CDR3 sequences, approximately 13% seen once. The sequenced sample consisted of whole blood. Source of these receptors: an adult who was a healthcare worker with PCR-confirmed SARS-CoV-2 infection or an uninfected control (not recorded which).

This chain links TRBV14 with TRBJ2-3, with D maybe TRBD1 (5 bases). Germline V gene data show CDR1 as SGHDN and CDR2 as FVKESK. V was shortened by 2 bases and J by 5 bases, with 5 bases between the two germline ends. The CDR3 is 12 amino acids. DNA for the CDR3: TGTGCCAGCAGCCAAAGGGGAGATACGCAGTATTTT. Translated: CASSQRGDTQYF.

The V call is TRBV6-2 or TRBV6-3, the J call TRBJ2-1, with D perhaps matching TRBD2 (5 bases). The germline V and J ends were trimmed by 4 bases and 8 bases, with 6 bases remaining between them. There are 11 residues in the CDR3. The germline gives CDR1 MNHEY, CDR2 SVGEGT. The CDR3 nucleotides are TGTGCCAGCAGTTTGGGAGATGAGCAGTTCTTC. Its protein product is CASSLGDEQFF.

In its sample, this clonotype was seen many times. CDR3 loop: CASSYSHRSPEAFF. The DNA of the CDR3 is TGTGCCAGCAGTTACTCTCATCGCAGCCCCGAAGCTTTCTTT. This sequence joins TRBV6-2 or TRBV6-3 and TRBJ1-1; no clear D gene. The CDR3 contains 14 residues. Trimming left V 0 bases short and J 8 bases short, with 13 bases between. Germline CDR1 is MNHEY and CDR2 is SVGEGT.

This clonotype was observed a few times. The chain couples TRBV5-4 to TRBJ1-1; D remains unclear. Germline CDR1 and CDR2: SGHNT and YYREEE (reference sequence). The CDR3 runs 14 residues. V shed 0 bases and J shed 0 bases, with 6 bases lying between them. DNA of the CDR3: TGTGCCAGCAGCTTGGTAGGCGTGAACACTGAAGCTTTCTTT. Translated: CASSLVGVNTEAFF.

This clonotype has ten or more counts. The chain joins TRBV27 to TRBJ1-1; TRBD1 matches at 9 bases. The CDR3 loop spans 12 amino acids. Germline V gene lookup returns CDR1 MNHEY and CDR2 SMNVEV (reference sequence). The junction had 3 bases not matched to a gene; V was cut back by 8 bases and J by 5 bases. CDR3 sequence: CASSDRGTEAFF. DNA for the CDR3: TGTGCCAGCTCGGACAGGGGAACTGAAGCTTTCTTT.

There are a few counts of this clonotype. V is TRBV20-1 and J is TRBJ2-7, with TRBD2 as a possible D gene (6 bases). Germline lookup yields CDR1 DFQATT and CDR2 SNEGSKA (reference sequence). The CDR3 contains 13 residues. V was shortened by 3 bases and J by 0 bases, with 9 bases between the two germline ends. DNA of the CDR3: TGCAGTGCTAGGGCGGGAAGCTCCTACGAGCAGTACTTC. It codes for CSARAGSSYEQYF.

As DNA, the CDR3 is TGCAGCGTTGCCTGGACTAGATCTGATGGTGAGCAGTTCTTC. It translates to CSVAWTRSDGEQFF. The genes are TRBV29-1 and TRBJ2-1; TRBD2 matches at 7 bases. Germline V gene lookup returns CDR1 SQVTM and CDR2 ANQGSEA. After removal of 4 bases from V and 9 bases from J, the junction contained 12 bases not matched to a gene. The CDR3 is 14 residues long.

This clonotype has more than one count but fewer than ten. The DNA of the CDR3 is TGTGCCAGCAGTCCCAGTGGAGGGGGCGCGAACTATGGCTACACCTTC. It encodes CASSPSGGGANYGYTF. The gene calls are TRBV12-3 or TRBV12-4 and TRBJ1-2, with 7 bases that match TRBD1. With 5 bases clipped from V and 2 bases from J, the junction kept 11 bases outside the gene matches. This CDR3 is built from 16 residues.